Described below is a single T cell receptor (beta chain) sequence and its context. This entry comes from a study of blood T cell repertoires in COVID-19. At the level of the study: The origin of the acute and convalescent COVID-19 samples was the United States, Italy and Spain. PBMCs, B-cell-depleted T cells, or T cells provided the cDNA or gDNA that made up the material.

Original handling: Estimation of nucleated cell counts was performed using reference gene primer amplification. Measured with immunoSEQ multiplex PCR; TCRdb has only the in-frame clones, and not every one. D and trimming were read from the DNA, whereas the V and J calls and clone size are those reported in that table. The sample has about 72,000 clones; 75% to 90% are singletons. Trimming shortened V by 2 bases and J by 6 bases, and 8 bases separated the two germline ends. CDR1 and CDR2 (germline): SGHAT, FQNNGV. The CDR3 extends over 13 amino acids. This TCR derives from a woman aged 80 or over with active or convalescent COVID-19. The sample was peripheral blood. J is TRBJ1-3 and V is TRBV11-2; D remains unclear. CDR3 in amino acids: CASSLLLVNTIYF. In DNA form, the CDR3 reads TGTGCCAGCAGCTTACTATTAGTAAACACCATATATTTT.